A selection of T cell receptor beta chains follows, all from one sample in a study of blood T cell repertoires in COVID-19. The protocol was immunoSEQ multiplex PCR, while the TCRdb copy is restricted to in-frame clones and leaves out a portion. The top ten clones hold 8.6% of a sample with under 250,000 clones, around 82% of them seen once. The specimen was peripheral blood. These receptors all come from a man between 40 and 49 years old with active or convalescent COVID-19. Each CDR3 is given with its conserved first and last residue. Fields, in order: J gene, V gene, CDR3 protein.

TRBJ1-1 TRBV30 CAFGGDVNTEAFF
TRBJ1-1 TRBV30 CACSPTGGAEAFF
TRBJ1-1 TRBV24-1 CATSGGRGPNTEAFF
TRBJ1-2 TRBV12-3/TRBV12-4 CASSQTGGRGYTF
TRBJ1-3 TRBV6-6 CASSRTGNGNTIYF
TRBJ2-7 TRBV19 CASSTEDGGPTYEQYF
TRBJ1-1 TRBV9 CASSVGSGVDTEAFF
TRBJ2-1 TRBV14 CASSPMLRSSSYNEQFF
TRBJ2-1 TRBV7-2 CASSFSGTSGNEQFF
TRBJ1-1 TRBV2 CASRGGERNTEAFF
TRBJ1-5 TRBV19 CASSDSTGSQPQHF
TRBJ2-3 TRBV6-2/TRBV6-3 CASSLLAGGKYTQYF
TRBJ1-1 TRBV25-1 CASSATSSRGPDTEAFF
TRBJ1-1 TRBV7-3 CASSLGTGGSEAFF
TRBJ2-3 TRBV2 CASSRRLSNFDSHRTDTQYF
TRBJ1-1 TRBV7-3 CASSKPGQEAFF
TRBJ2-7 TRBV6-2/TRBV6-3 CASSYERSYEQYF
TRBJ2-2 TRBV6-5 CASTAGPGELFF
TRBJ1-4 TRBV5-1 CASSPGTGFEKLFF
TRBJ1-2 TRBV28 CASSLNSYYYGYTF
TRBJ1-1 TRBV19 CASSPRTGDTEAFF
TRBJ2-7 TRBV7-9 CASSPTDTDRDTYEQYF
TRBJ1-5 TRBV6-6 CASSSASPGNQPQHF
TRBJ1-1 TRBV4-1 CASSRPPGTENTEAFF
TRBJ1-6 TRBV6-5 CASRRGQVHNSPLHF
TRBJ1-4 TRBV11-2 CASSPTGGAREKLFF
TRBJ2-2 TRBV20-1 CSASAPVAGANTGELFF
TRBJ1-3 TRBV19 CASSMGTPSAGNTIYF
TRBJ2-1 TRBV7-9 CASSMTSGDYNEQFF
TRBJ1-1 TRBV9 CASSASGGGTEAFF
TRBJ2-1 TRBV30 CAWSAFSGGAGNEQFF
TRBJ1-5 TRBV12-3/TRBV12-4 CASSPSGGQPQHF
TRBJ2-2 TRBV5-1 CASQPQGNVGELFF
TRBJ2-6 TRBV10-3 CAISESGGQTGANVLTF
TRBJ1-4 TRBV9 CASSVGAGANEKLFF
TRBJ2-7 TRBV3-1/TRBV3-2 CASSQDVRGNYEQYF
TRBJ2-7 TRBV4-3 CASSQAWRGSFSYEQYF
TRBJ1-6 TRBV12-3/TRBV12-4 CASSPIRDSPLHF
TRBJ1-2 TRBV25-1 CASSEGQGPNYGYTF
TRBJ1-2 TRBV7-9 CASSFSGTGDGYTF
TRBJ1-2 TRBV25-1 CASRGFSGGYTF
TRBJ1-1 TRBV5-4 CASSPSEAANTEAFF
TRBJ1-4 TRBV6-6 CASSQFGQGAEKLFF
TRBJ1-4 TRBV7-9 CASRRTASEKLFF
TRBJ2-2 TRBV30 CAWDGTFTTGELFF
TRBJ1-5 TRBV30 CAWSVLESNQPQHF
TRBJ2-7 TRBV19 CASSPAGNYEQYF
TRBJ2-5 TRBV12-3/TRBV12-4 CASSLWGEETQYF
TRBJ2-3 TRBV11-2 CASSLSGIPDTQYF